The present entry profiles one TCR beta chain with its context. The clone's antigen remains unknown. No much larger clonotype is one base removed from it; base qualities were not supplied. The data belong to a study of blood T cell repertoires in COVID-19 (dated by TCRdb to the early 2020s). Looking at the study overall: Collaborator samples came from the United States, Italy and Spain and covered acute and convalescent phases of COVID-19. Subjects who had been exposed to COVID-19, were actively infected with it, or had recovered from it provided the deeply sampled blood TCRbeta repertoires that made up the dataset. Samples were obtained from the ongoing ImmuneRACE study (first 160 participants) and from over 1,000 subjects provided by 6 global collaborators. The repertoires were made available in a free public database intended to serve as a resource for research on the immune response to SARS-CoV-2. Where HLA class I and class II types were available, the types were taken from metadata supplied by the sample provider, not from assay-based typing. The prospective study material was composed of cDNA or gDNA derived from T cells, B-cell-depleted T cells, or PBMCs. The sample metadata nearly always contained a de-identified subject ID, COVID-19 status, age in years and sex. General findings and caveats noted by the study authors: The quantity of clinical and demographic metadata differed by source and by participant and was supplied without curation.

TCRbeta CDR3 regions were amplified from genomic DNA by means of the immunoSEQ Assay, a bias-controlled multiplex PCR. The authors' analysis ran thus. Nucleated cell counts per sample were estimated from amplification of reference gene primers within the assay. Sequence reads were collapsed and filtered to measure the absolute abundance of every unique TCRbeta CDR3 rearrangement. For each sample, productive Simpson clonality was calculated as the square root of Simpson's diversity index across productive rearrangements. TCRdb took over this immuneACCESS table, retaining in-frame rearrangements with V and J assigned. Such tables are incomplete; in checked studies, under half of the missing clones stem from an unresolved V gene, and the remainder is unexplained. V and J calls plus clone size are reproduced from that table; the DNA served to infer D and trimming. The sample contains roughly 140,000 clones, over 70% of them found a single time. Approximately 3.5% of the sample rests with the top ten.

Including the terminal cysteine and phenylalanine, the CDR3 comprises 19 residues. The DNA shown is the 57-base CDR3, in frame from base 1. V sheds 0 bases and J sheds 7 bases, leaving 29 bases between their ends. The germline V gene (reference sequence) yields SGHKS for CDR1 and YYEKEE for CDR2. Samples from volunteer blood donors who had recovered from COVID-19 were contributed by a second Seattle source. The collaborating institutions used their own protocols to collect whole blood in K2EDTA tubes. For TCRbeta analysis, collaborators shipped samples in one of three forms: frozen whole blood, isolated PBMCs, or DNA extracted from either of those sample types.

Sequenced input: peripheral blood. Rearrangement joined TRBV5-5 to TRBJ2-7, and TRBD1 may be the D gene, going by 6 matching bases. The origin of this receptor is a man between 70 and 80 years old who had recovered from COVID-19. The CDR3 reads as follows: CASSLEQGWSPPDRWEQYF. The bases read TGTGCCAGCAGCTTGGAACAGGGTTGGTCCCCGCCGGATCGTTGGGAGCAGTACTTC.